The 25 T cell receptor beta chains reported below all come from one sample, sequenced in a study of vaccination and CD4 T cells after COVID-19 (dated 2022 in TCRdb). Library preparation employed PCR. Sequencing was carried out with an Illumina iSeq 100. At the Johns Hopkins FTIC core, DNA from the cultured CD4+ T cells underwent TCR sequencing with the Oncomine TCR Beta short-read assay. TCRdb reworked the public reads: Q25 trimming with fastp, MiXCR clone assembly, productive beta chains retained. Each CDR3 protein gets just one entry, which takes the most common genes and DNA from the rows behind it. The table for this sample lists approximately 12,000 distinct CDR3 sequences; around 60% of them were counted only once. The ten largest account for over 12% of the sample. No antigen has been assigned to these receptors. According to the study, the label for this sample's treatment or condition signals: approximately nine-day PBMC culture with coronavirus spike peptide pools or control peptides (ViraFEST assay).

The sample was CD4+ T cells from blood, cultured in vitro. The receptors come from a human donor who had recovered from COVID-19.

J is TRBJ2-2 and V is TRBV11-2; no firm D call. Between the trimmed V and J ends, which lost 1 base and 7 bases, there was a span of 10 bases. Per the germline V gene, CDR1 is SGHAT and CDR2 is FQNNGV. This CDR3 contains 14 residues. CDR3 protein: CASSLGIRGGELFF. For the CDR3, the DNA is TGTGCCAGCAGCTTAGGCATCAGAGGCGGGGAGCTGTTTTTT.

The chain uses TRBV27 and TRBJ2-5, with D possibly TRBD1 on 5 matching bases. This CDR3 spans 14 amino acids. Germline V gene lookup returns CDR1 MNHEY and CDR2 SMNVEV (reference sequence). The ends were cut back, 5 bases at V and 3 bases at J, with 13 bases in the middle. The CDR3 region is CASSPPGAEETQYF. CDR3 DNA: TGTGCCAGCAGTCCCCCTGGGGCTGAAGAGACCCAGTACTTC.

The rearrangement uses TRBV20-1 and TRBJ1-5; D gene ambiguous. This CDR3 is 12 amino acids long. Trimming pared 4 bases from V and 0 bases from J, leaving 4 bases between. Germline lookup yields CDR1 DFQATT and CDR2 SNEGSKA (reference sequence). The DNA for the CDR3 is TGCAGTGCTAAGGGTAGCAATCAGCCCCAGCATTTT. This sequence encodes CSAKGSNQPQHF.

This chain joins TRBV28 and TRBJ2-5, with a tentative D call TRBD1 (6 bases). The CDR3 totals 11 residues. Germline V lookup: CDR1 MDHEN, CDR2 SYDVKM. V was clipped by 6 bases and J by 7 bases, with 9 bases between them. CDR3 amino acids: CASSARGTQYF. As DNA, the CDR3 is TGTGCCAGCAGCGCCAGGGGGACCCAGTACTTC. Combining the CDR3 with reference TRBV28 and TRBJ2-5 gives the whole variable domain DVKVTQSSRYLVKRTGEKVFLECVQDMDHENMFWYRQDPGLGLRLIYFSYDVKMKEKGDIPEGYSVSREKKERFSLILESASTNQTSMYLCASSARGTQYFGPGTRLLVL.

This chain joins TRBV7-3 and TRBJ1-5; D ambiguous. The CDR3 is 16 residues long. The V end lost 4 bases, the J end lost 2 bases, and 15 bases lay between the germline ends. Germline CDR1 and CDR2: SGHTA and FQGTGA. The CDR3 reads CASSSSGKDGNQPQHF. Here the CDR3 DNA reads TGTGCCAGCAGCTCCTCTGGGAAGGATGGCAATCAGCCCCAGCATTTT.

This rearrangement joins TRBV7-9 to TRBJ2-7, with no clear D. The CDR3 has 15 amino acids. Between the trimmed V and J ends, which lost 2 bases and 0 bases, there was a span of 11 bases. Germline lookup yields CDR1 SEHNR and CDR2 FQNEAQ (reference sequence). CDR3 residues: CASSLYSPSSYEQYF. The CDR3 nucleotides are TGTGCCAGCAGCTTATACAGTCCAAGCTCCTACGAGCAGTACTTC.

The rearrangement links TRBV27 to TRBJ2-7; 10 positions agree with TRBD2. The CDR3 runs 14 residues. Unmatched junction bases numbered 5, after V lost 6 bases and J lost 3 bases. Germline V lookup: CDR1 MNHEY, CDR2 SMNVEV (reference sequence). The CDR3 reads CASSSSGSRYEQYF. The CDR3 region has the DNA TGTGCCAGCAGCTCTAGCGGGAGTCGCTACGAGCAGTACTTC.

The rearrangement links TRBV5-4 to TRBJ1-1; TRBD1 agrees at 11 bases. V gave up 4 bases and J gave up 7 bases; unmatched junction bases: 12. Germline V lookup: CDR1 SGHNT, CDR2 YYREEE (reference sequence). This CDR3 has 16 amino acids. The DNA for the CDR3 is TGTGCCAGCAGCATCGGGACAGGGGGTCGACCGAGTGAAGCTTTCTTT. The encoded protein is CASSIGTGGRPSEAFF.

In its sample, this clonotype was seen a few times. In DNA, the CDR3 is TGTGCCACTTCGGGACAACGACAAGAGACCCAGTACTTC. Protein sequence: CATSGQRQETQYF. The J gene is TRBJ2-5, the V gene TRBV15, with D possibly matching TRBD1 (6 bases). V was clipped by 9 bases and J by 2 bases, with 13 bases between them. This CDR3 has 13 residues. Germline V gene data show CDR1 as LNHNV and CDR2 as YYDKDF (reference sequence).

This clonotype has only a few counts. DNA of the CDR3: TGTGCCAGCAGTTCAGCGAGTAGCGGGGGAAACATTCAGTACTTC. Protein product: CASSSASSGGNIQYF. V and J are TRBV6-5 and TRBJ2-4; TRBD2 agrees at 9 bases. CDR1 and CDR2 (germline): MNHEY, SVGAGI. The CDR3 is 15 amino acids. V gave up 4 bases and J gave up 6 bases; unmatched junction bases: 7.

The rearrangement joins TRBV12-3 or TRBV12-4 to TRBJ1-2; D unclear. The CDR3 has 14 amino acids. Trimming pared 6 bases from V and 7 bases from J, leaving 18 bases between. This CDR3 is CASRRVGNRGGYTF. CDR3 in DNA: TGTGCCAGCAGGCGGGTAGGGAATCGGGGTGGCTACACCTTC.

This clonotype turned up a few times. The chain links TRBV6-2 or TRBV6-3 to TRBJ1-1; D ambiguous. The V and J ends lost 3 bases and 1 base respectively, with 6 bases between them. The CDR3 has 13 amino acids. CDR1 is MNHEY, CDR2 SVGEGT, per germline. The CDR3 spells CASSYLANTEAFF. The CDR3 coding sequence is TGTGCCAGCAGTTATCTGGCGAACACTGAAGCTTTCTTT.

This chain joins TRBV28 and TRBJ1-2, with TRBD1 as a possible D gene (6 bases). The CDR3 loop spans 13 amino acids. V dropped 3 bases and J dropped 4 bases, with 9 bases sitting between them. CDR1 and CDR2 (germline): MDHEN, SYDVKM. The DNA for the CDR3 is TGTGCCAGCAGTTTCACAGGGCCCTATGGCTACACCTTC. Its protein product is CASSFTGPYGYTF.

The rearrangement links TRBV11-2 to TRBJ1-5, with D uncertain. The length of the CDR3 is 15 residues. V was trimmed by 5 bases and J by 1 base, leaving 12 bases between them. Germline loops: CDR1 SGHAT, CDR2 FQNNGV. Here the CDR3 DNA reads TGTGCCAGCAGCCCAGACCTGTGGAGCAATCAGCCCCAGCATTTT. Its translation: CASSPDLWSNQPQHF.

The chain links TRBV7-9 to TRBJ2-5; TRBD2 is a possible D gene (6 bases). The CDR3 contains 13 residues. Germline assignment: CDR1 SEHNR and CDR2 FQNEAQ (reference sequence). V was shortened by 5 bases and J by 3 bases, with 10 bases between the two germline ends. The CDR3 loop is CASSPLAKETQYF. CDR3 DNA sequence: TGTGCCAGCAGCCCTCTAGCGAAAGAGACCCAGTACTTC.

V and J are TRBV6-1 and TRBJ2-5, with TRBD2 identical over 11 bases. With V trimmed by 3 bases and J by 5 bases, 11 bases remained unmatched. CDR1 MNHNS and CDR2 SASEGT come from the germline V gene. The CDR3 has 17 residues. The CDR3 DNA is TGTGCCAGCAGTGATCGTAGCGGGAGGGCAGGAACTGAGACCCAGTACTTC. It yields the protein CASSDRSGRAGTETQYF.

The rearrangement links TRBV4-3 to TRBJ1-2; TRBD1 is a possible D gene (5 bases). The CDR3 totals 14 residues. Deletions cut 4 bases from V and 5 bases from J, with 14 bases between. Germline assignment: CDR1 LGHNA and CDR2 YSLEER. The CDR3 nucleotides are TGCGCCAGCAGCCCATCGTGGGGGGTATATGGCTACACCTTC. Protein: CASSPSWGVYGYTF.

Only a few counts were recorded for this clonotype. The rearrangement joins TRBV5-5 to TRBJ2-5, with 8 bases aligning to TRBD2. Germline assignment: CDR1 SGHKS and CDR2 YYEKEE (reference sequence). The ends lost 6 bases at V and 7 bases at J; junction bases unmatched: 20. This CDR3 is built from 17 residues. The CDR3 protein is CASTPIGRDPLDRTQYF. CDR3 bases: TGTGCCAGCACCCCTATCGGGAGGGACCCCTTGGACCGGACCCAGTACTTC.

The chain couples TRBV12-3 or TRBV12-4 to TRBJ1-5; D not certain. Trimming cost V 10 bases and J 3 bases, with 16 bases left between them. The CDR3 covers 14 residues. The CDR3 DNA reads TGTGCCACCGCGGCTTCCCAAAACAATCAGCCCCAGCATTTT. This encodes CATAASQNNQPQHF.

This chain joins TRBV18 and TRBJ1-6; D perhaps matches TRBD1 (6 bases). CDR1 KGHSH and CDR2 LQKENI come from the germline V gene. The CDR3 totals 14 residues. V dropped 6 bases and J dropped 10 bases, with 16 bases sitting between them. CDR3 DNA: TGTGCCAGCTCGCTTCAGGGGAGGCGCTCACCCCTCCACTTT. Translated: CASSLQGRRSPLHF. The full variable domain, its missing parts supplied by reference TRBV18 and TRBJ1-6, is NAGVMQNPRHLVRRRGQEARLRCSPMKGHSHVYWYRQLPEEGLKFMVYLQKENIIDESGMPKERFSAEFPKEGPSILRIQQVVRGDSAAYFCASSLQGRRSPLHFGNGTRLTVT.

The V gene is TRBV5-1, the J gene TRBJ2-7; a weak D match, TRBD2 (5 bases). This CDR3 region has 13 residues. V dropped 4 bases and J dropped 2 bases, with 10 bases sitting between them. The germline gives CDR1 SGHRS, CDR2 YFSETQ. CDR3 bases: TGCGCCAGCAGCGAGGCGGGCCCCTACGAGCAGTACTTC. Translating it yields CASSEAGPYEQYF.

As regards this clonotype: The junction differs from germline at one of its ends, possibly a read error. The chain is built from TRBV20-1 and TRBJ1-5; 7 nucleotides match TRBD1. The length of the CDR3 is 18 residues. Germline lookup yields CDR1 DFQATT and CDR2 SNEGSKA (reference sequence). The CDR3, as DNA: TGCAGTACTAGAGTCCCGATCGGGGGACAGAATAGCAATCAGCCCCAGCATTTT. Its protein product is CSTRVPIGGQNSNQPQHF.

The V gene is TRBV10-3, the J gene TRBJ2-7; 10 bases line up with TRBD2. This CDR3 comprises 14 residues. Germline V gene sequence: CDR1 ENHRY, CDR2 SYGVKD. J lost 7 bases, V lost 2 bases, and 5 bases had no gene match. CDR3 DNA: TGTGCCATCAGTGAGGTGCCTAGCGGGAGAGAGCAGTACTTC. Translation: CAISEVPSGREQYF.

The chain combines TRBV4-1 with TRBJ2-7; 9 nucleotides align to TRBD1. The CDR3 is 14 amino acids. The germline V gene encodes CDR1 MGHRA and CDR2 YSYEKL. The J segment lost 3 bases and the V segment lost 2 bases, leaving 2 bases of the junction unmatched. The DNA of the CDR3 is TGCGCCAGCAGCCAACCGGGACAGGGCTACGAGCAGTACTTC. This sequence encodes CASSQPGQGYEQYF.

The rearrangement uses TRBV27 and TRBJ2-7; TRBD2 aligns across 7 bases. Germline CDR1 and CDR2: MNHEY and SMNVEV (reference sequence). Trimming took 8 bases from V and 2 from J; bases not matched to a gene: 9. The CDR3 contains 14 residues. In DNA form, the CDR3 reads TGTGCCAGCCGCAGGATAGCGGGTACCTACGAGCAGTACTTC. As protein: CASRRIAGTYEQYF.